This is a list of T cell receptor beta chains from one sample in a study of T cell repertoires in cytomegalovirus infection. MiXCR, applied by TCRdb to the reads, yields one record per CDR3 protein. The table records more than 400,000 distinct CDR3 sequences, approximately 26% of them present only once. Material for sequencing was PBMCs. The receptors originated from a human donor in good health (CMV status not recorded). Some clones in this sample may be carry-over from other donors' samples. The CDR3 runs from the conserved cysteine through the conserved F or W. A D gene is named only where the DNA matches it firmly. Clone size is not always given. Where it is, it says once, few, many or a class for expanded clones.

abundance: many
d_gene: -
len: 16
j_gene: TRBJ1-5
v_gene: TRBV7-2
CDR3nt: TGTGCCAGCAGCTTAGGGACACCATATAGCAATCAGCCCCAGCATTTT
CDR3aa: CASSLGTPYSNQPQHF

abundance: -
d_gene: TRBD1
len: 16
j_gene: TRBJ1-3
v_gene: TRBV28
CDR3nt: TGTGCCAGCAGTCAGGGGGACAGGACCTCTGGAAACACCATATATTTT
CDR3aa: CASSQGDRTSGNTIYF

abundance: -
d_gene: TRBD2
len: 15
j_gene: TRBJ2-1
v_gene: TRBV12-3/TRBV12-4
CDR3nt: TGTGCCAGCAGTCTCCTAGCGGGTGGGGTTCGGGAGCAGTTCTTC
CDR3aa: CASSLLAGGVREQFF

abundance: -
d_gene: -
len: 17
j_gene: TRBJ2-7
v_gene: TRBV27
CDR3nt: TGTGCCAGCGGAGGGGCGAAAGGGGGAGGGCTAACCTACGAGCAGTACTTC
CDR3aa: CASGGAKGGGLTYEQYF

abundance: few
d_gene: -
len: 16
j_gene: TRBJ1-2
v_gene: TRBV7-2
CDR3nt: TGTGCCAGCAGCTTAGATGTTCTCTTGAGAGTGGGAGGCTACACCTTC
CDR3aa: CASSLDVLLRVGGYTF

abundance: -
d_gene: TRBD2
len: 15
j_gene: TRBJ2-1
v_gene: TRBV19
CDR3nt: TGTGCCAGTAGAATCGGAGGTAGCGGGAGAAATGAGCAGTTCTTC
CDR3aa: CASRIGGSGRNEQFF

abundance: -
d_gene: -
len: 14
j_gene: TRBJ1-3
v_gene: TRBV29-1
CDR3nt: TGCAGCGTTGCCCCCACACACTCTGGAAACACCATATATTTT
CDR3aa: CSVAPTHSGNTIYF

abundance: -
d_gene: TRBD1
len: 13
j_gene: TRBJ1-6
v_gene: TRBV2
CDR3nt: TGTGCCAGCAGAGGGACAGGGGACTCACCCCTCCACTTT
CDR3aa: CASRGTGDSPLHF

abundance: -
d_gene: -
len: 18
j_gene: TRBJ1-1
v_gene: TRBV19
CDR3nt: TGTGCCAGTAGCCCCCAATACTCGCAGGGTTTCCGGAACACTGAAGCTTTCTTT
CDR3aa: CASSPQYSQGFRNTEAFF

abundance: many
d_gene: -
len: 14
j_gene: TRBJ1-2
v_gene: TRBV7-2
CDR3nt: TGTGCCAGCAGCTTAGGAGCACCGGCGGGTGGCTACACCTTC
CDR3aa: CASSLGAPAGGYTF

abundance: -
d_gene: -
len: 15
j_gene: TRBJ1-1
v_gene: TRBV7-6
CDR3nt: TGTGCCAGCAGCTTATTGGAGGGGGGAAACACTGAAGCTTTCTTT
CDR3aa: CASSLLEGGNTEAFF

abundance: -
d_gene: TRBD1
len: 13
j_gene: TRBJ2-7
v_gene: TRBV28
CDR3nt: TGTGCCAGCAGTTTCGGATTACAGGGGCGGCAGTACTTC
CDR3aa: CASSFGLQGRQYF

abundance: -
d_gene: TRBD1
len: 17
j_gene: TRBJ1-5
v_gene: TRBV20-1
CDR3nt: TGCAGTGCTACTGCGCCCGGGGGACAGGGGGCTGATCAGCCCCAGCATTTT
CDR3aa: CSATAPGGQGADQPQHF

abundance: few
d_gene: -
len: 14
j_gene: TRBJ2-1
v_gene: TRBV28
CDR3nt: TGTGCCAGCAGTTTCCGACGGTTCTACAATGAGCAGTTCTTC
CDR3aa: CASSFRRFYNEQFF

abundance: -
d_gene: TRBD2
len: 14
j_gene: TRBJ2-7
v_gene: TRBV20-1
CDR3nt: TGCAGTGCCGAGGGGACTAGCGGAACCTACGAGCAGTACTTC
CDR3aa: CSAEGTSGTYEQYF

abundance: -
d_gene: -
len: 11
j_gene: TRBJ2-1
v_gene: TRBV4-3
CDR3nt: TGCGCCAGCAGTGGGCTTGATGAGCAGTTCTTC
CDR3aa: CASSGLDEQFF

abundance: few
d_gene: -
len: 17
j_gene: TRBJ2-1
v_gene: TRBV7-9
CDR3nt: TGTGCCAGCAGCTTTACCGCGGGGGCTAACTCCTACAATGAGCAGTTCTTC
CDR3aa: CASSFTAGANSYNEQFF

abundance: many
d_gene: -
len: 13
j_gene: TRBJ2-4
v_gene: TRBV7-2
CDR3nt: TGTGCCAGCAGCTTAGACGGGGGCGGGGGAAAGTACTTC
CDR3aa: CASSLDGGGGKYF

abundance: -
d_gene: -
len: 15
j_gene: TRBJ2-3
v_gene: TRBV4-3
CDR3nt: TGCGCCAGCAGCCAATTTCTCTCGTTCACAGATACGCAGTATTTT
CDR3aa: CASSQFLSFTDTQYF

abundance: many
d_gene: -
len: 13
j_gene: TRBJ1-4
v_gene: TRBV7-8
CDR3nt: TGTGCCAGCAGCCCCACGTATAGGGAAAAACTGTTTTTT
CDR3aa: CASSPTYREKLFF

abundance: -
d_gene: TRBD2
len: 15
j_gene: TRBJ2-3
v_gene: TRBV5-6
CDR3nt: TGTGCCAGCAGCCGACTAGCGGGAGGCGCAGATACGCAGTATTTT
CDR3aa: CASSRLAGGADTQYF

abundance: once
d_gene: -
len: 12
j_gene: TRBJ1-1
v_gene: TRBV20-1
CDR3nt: TGCAGTGCCGTTCATGGGGGTACTGAAGCTTTCTTT
CDR3aa: CSAVHGGTEAFF

abundance: few
d_gene: -
len: 17
j_gene: TRBJ2-5
v_gene: TRBV5-1
CDR3nt: TGCGCCAGCAGCTTGATCCTTCGACGGACGAACCAAGAGACCCAGTACTTC
CDR3aa: CASSLILRRTNQETQYF

abundance: -
d_gene: -
len: 13
j_gene: TRBJ1-5
v_gene: TRBV12-3/TRBV12-4
CDR3nt: TGTGCCAGCAGCCAGTGGGGTTTTCAGCCCCAGCATTTT
CDR3aa: CASSQWGFQPQHF

abundance: -
d_gene: -
len: 16
j_gene: TRBJ2-3
v_gene: TRBV7-2
CDR3nt: TGTGCCAGCAGCTTAGCGGGGGTAGCGTGCACAGATACGCAGTATTTT
CDR3aa: CASSLAGVACTDTQYF

abundance: many
d_gene: -
len: 10
j_gene: TRBJ2-1
v_gene: TRBV12-3/TRBV12-4
CDR3nt: TGTGCCAGCAGTTTAGGGGGCCCGTTCTTC
CDR3aa: CASSLGGPFF

abundance: many
d_gene: TRBD2
len: 14
j_gene: TRBJ2-1
v_gene: TRBV12-3/TRBV12-4
CDR3nt: TGTGCCAGCAACCTAGCGGAGACGTCCGGAGAGCAGTTCTTC
CDR3aa: CASNLAETSGEQFF

abundance: few
d_gene: -
len: 17
j_gene: TRBJ1-4
v_gene: TRBV28
CDR3nt: TGTGCCAGCACCTCACCCGGCGGGGGACCCGGAGGTGAAAAACTGTTTTTT
CDR3aa: CASTSPGGGPGGEKLFF

abundance: few
d_gene: -
len: 18
j_gene: TRBJ2-1
v_gene: TRBV29-1
CDR3nt: TGCAGCGTTGAAAATCGGCGGGGCCGCAGTGGCTCCTACAATGAGCAGTTCTTC
CDR3aa: CSVENRRGRSGSYNEQFF

abundance: -
d_gene: -
len: 14
j_gene: TRBJ2-1
v_gene: TRBV15
CDR3nt: TGTGCCACCAGCAGAGATATAGGGAACAATGAGCAGTTCTTC
CDR3aa: CATSRDIGNNEQFF

abundance: -
d_gene: -
len: 17
j_gene: TRBJ2-1
v_gene: TRBV6-2/TRBV6-3
CDR3nt: TGTGCCAGCCTAGGTCGGATGTTGGAAGGGTTAGGGTTTGAGCAGTTCTTC
CDR3aa: CASLGRMLEGLGFEQFF

abundance: few
d_gene: -
len: 13
j_gene: TRBJ1-5
v_gene: TRBV7-9
CDR3nt: TGTGCCAGCAGCCAGGACGGGAATCAGCCCCAGCATTTT
CDR3aa: CASSQDGNQPQHF